Listed below are T cell receptor beta chains from one sample, sequenced in a study of blood T cell repertoires in COVID-19. Produced via immunoSEQ multiplex PCR; TCRdb's table is partial and in-frame only. The table has around 470,000 clones, roughly 88% seen once. The specimen sequenced was PBMCs or T cells enriched from blood (not recorded which). The receptors derive from a young man who had recovered from COVID-19. Each CDR3 is given with its conserved first and last residue. The D gene is left open where the match is weak. Expanded clones are given a class, and other clones once, few, many or no size at all.

d_gene | j_gene | v_gene | abundance | CDR3aa | CDR3nt
NA | TRBJ1-1 | TRBV19 | NA | CASKGDWDTEAFF | TGTGCCAGTAAAGGGGACTGGGACACTGAAGCTTTCTTT
NA | TRBJ1-2 | TRBV2 | NA | CASSLLERNYGYTF | TGTGCCAGCAGTTTATTAGAGCGGAACTATGGCTACACCTTC
TRBD2 | TRBJ2-7 | TRBV7-9 | NA | CASSLGTSLYEQYF | TGTGCCAGCAGCTTAGGGACTAGCCTCTACGAGCAGTACTTC
TRBD1 | TRBJ1-2 | TRBV5-6 | NA | CASRTGQGAFGYTF | TGTGCCAGCAGGACAGGACAGGGCGCGTTTGGCTACACCTTC
NA | TRBJ2-5 | TRBV3-1/TRBV3-2 | NA | CASSQSAGDETQYF | TGTGCCAGCAGCCAAAGCGCAGGGGACGAGACCCAGTACTTC
NA | TRBJ1-2 | TRBV10-2 | NA | CASSETDPNYGYTF | TGCGCCAGCAGTGAGACAGATCCTAACTATGGCTACACCTTC
NA | TRBJ1-5 | TRBV19 | NA | CASSIPGRDQPQHF | TGTGCCAGTAGTATACCAGGGAGGGATCAGCCCCAGCATTTT
NA | TRBJ1-4 | TRBV19 | few | CASQRRVNEKLFF | TGTGCCAGTCAGCGCAGGGTTAATGAAAAACTGTTTTTT
TRBD2 | TRBJ2-5 | TRBV2 | NA | CASSEILAGGRETQYF | TGTGCCAGCAGTGAAATCCTAGCGGGAGGCAGGGAGACCCAGTACTTC
TRBD1 | TRBJ2-5 | TRBV28 | once | CASRWDSSVTQYF | TGTGCCAGCAGATGGGACAGCTCGGTGACCCAGTACTTC
TRBD1 | TRBJ2-7 | TRBV7-2 | NA | CASSPRTGDEQYF | TGTGCCAGCAGCCCCCGGACAGGGGACGAGCAGTACTTC
TRBD2 | TRBJ2-7 | TRBV28 | NA | CASSLKSGMSGKQYF | TGTGCCAGCAGTTTAAAAAGCGGGATGTCGGGTAAGCAGTACTTC
TRBD2 | TRBJ2-1 | TRBV28 | NA | CASRTRGLAGNNEQFF | TGTGCCAGCAGGACTAGGGGACTAGCGGGAAACAATGAGCAGTTCTTC
TRBD2 | TRBJ2-7 | TRBV28 | NA | CASIPGASGIYEQYF | TGTGCCAGCATCCCAGGGGCTAGCGGGATCTACGAGCAGTACTTC
NA | TRBJ2-7 | TRBV6-5 | once | CASFGGANIYEQYF | TGTGCCAGCTTTGGGGGGGCCAACATATACGAGCAGTACTTC
TRBD2 | TRBJ2-1 | TRBV6-4 | NA | CASSGGGAKFF | TGTGCCAGCAGCGGCGGGGGGGCCAAGTTCTTC
NA | TRBJ2-7 | TRBV27 | once | CASSSPLAGPVYEQYF | TGTGCCAGCAGTTCCCCCCTGGCAGGGCCAGTTTACGAGCAGTACTTC
TRBD1 | TRBJ2-1 | TRBV30 | few | CAWSVPPGQSYNEQFF | TGTGCCTGGAGTGTTCCGCCGGGACAGAGTTACAATGAGCAGTTCTTC
NA | TRBJ2-7 | TRBV4-1 | NA | CASSLHTTTYEQYF | TGCGCCAGCAGCCTACACACAACCACCTACGAGCAGTACTTC
NA | TRBJ1-2 | TRBV29-1 | NA | CSAGQNYGYTF | TGCAGCGCAGGACAGAACTATGGCTACACCTTC
NA | TRBJ1-2 | TRBV6-5 | NA | CASSSGGGYTF | TGTGCCAGCAGTTCTGGGGGGGGCTACACCTTC
NA | TRBJ2-5 | TRBV5-5 | NA | CASSLAPPSQETQYF | TGTGCCAGCAGCTTGGCCCCCCCCTCCCAAGAGACCCAGTACTTC
TRBD1 | TRBJ1-2 | TRBV19 | NA | CASSRTGKFYGYTF | TGTGCCAGTTCAAGGACAGGGAAATTCTATGGCTACACCTTC
NA | TRBJ1-1 | TRBV4-1 | NA | CASSPWPKGDTEAFF | TGCGCCAGCAGCCCGTGGCCCAAAGGGGACACTGAAGCTTTCTTT
TRBD1 | TRBJ1-1 | TRBV5-5 | NA | CASSQAGTATRDTEAFF | TGTGCCAGCAGTCAAGCCGGGACAGCAACCCGAGACACTGAAGCTTTCTTT
TRBD1 | TRBJ1-5 | TRBV5-6 | NA | CASSFGTGGFVVNQPQHF | TGTGCCAGCAGCTTTGGGACAGGGGGTTTCGTCGTCAATCAGCCCCAGCATTTT
TRBD1 | TRBJ1-4 | TRBV3-1/TRBV3-2 | NA | CASSTGQGREKLFF | TGTGCCAGCAGCACGGGACAGGGGAGGGAAAAACTGTTTTTT
NA | TRBJ1-1 | TRBV12-3/TRBV12-4 | NA | CASIPGNTEAFF | TGTGCCAGCATCCCCGGGAACACTGAAGCTTTCTTT
NA | TRBJ1-3 | TRBV3-1/TRBV3-2 | NA | CASSSMTVSGNTIYF | TGTGCCAGCAGCTCAATGACAGTCTCTGGAAACACCATATATTTT
NA | TRBJ1-1 | TRBV7-2 | NA | CASSLAGRTEAFF | TGTGCCAGCAGCTTAGCGGGGAGGACTGAAGCTTTCTTT
NA | TRBJ2-5 | TRBV11-2 | NA | CASSPTGTEETQYF | TGTGCCAGCAGCCCCACCGGGACTGAAGAGACCCAGTACTTC
TRBD1 | TRBJ1-2 | TRBV27 | NA | CASSVGQLYGYTF | TGTGCCAGCAGTGTGGGACAGCTTTATGGCTACACCTTC
TRBD2 | TRBJ2-3 | TRBV19 | NA | CASSMGRVAADTQYF | TGTGCCAGTAGCATGGGGAGGGTAGCCGCAGATACGCAGTATTTT
NA | TRBJ2-7 | TRBV6-5 | once | CASSYTQGAEQYF | TGTGCCAGCAGTTACACACAGGGTGCCGAGCAGTACTTC
TRBD1 | TRBJ1-1 | TRBV15 | NA | CATSSPGQGGTEAFF | TGTGCCACCAGCAGTCCGGGACAGGGGGGCACTGAAGCTTTCTTT
NA | TRBJ1-1 | TRBV7-8 | NA | CASSHTPGRATNTEAFF | TGTGCCAGCAGCCACACCCCTGGCAGGGCCACGAACACTGAAGCTTTCTTT
NA | TRBJ1-2 | TRBV27 | NA | CASSLFPPEATSYGYTF | TGTGCCAGCAGTTTATTTCCCCCGGAGGCGACATCCTATGGCTACACCTTC
TRBD2 | TRBJ2-2 | TRBV6-4 | once | CASSDREDPGELFF | TGTGCCAGCAGTGACCGGGAGGATCCCGGGGAGCTGTTTTTT
TRBD2 | TRBJ2-3 | TRBV29-1 | NA | CSAEPGLAEPDTQYF | TGCAGCGCGGAACCGGGGCTAGCGGAACCAGATACGCAGTATTTT
NA | TRBJ1-6 | TRBV25-1 | NA | CASSGQKNSPLHF | TGTGCCAGCAGTGGACAGAAAAATTCACCCCTCCACTTT
NA | TRBJ1-4 | TRBV9 | NA | CASSDGTSEKLFF | TGTGCCAGCAGCGATGGGACATCCGAAAAACTGTTTTTT
NA | TRBJ1-1 | TRBV5-4 | NA | CASSSITYFEAFF | TGTGCCAGCAGCTCCATAACTTATTTTGAAGCTTTCTTT
NA | TRBJ2-1 | TRBV12-2 | NA | CASRLAHPGGSFDNEQFF | TGTGCAAGTCGCTTAGCCCATCCGGGCGGGAGTTTTGACAATGAGCAGTTCTTC
NA | TRBJ1-5 | TRBV7-8 | once | CASSPGDRNQPQHF | TGTGCCAGCAGCCCCGGAGACCGGAATCAGCCCCAGCATTTT
TRBD1 | TRBJ1-2 | TRBV27 | NA | CASTFSGGVVPNYGYTF | TGTGCCAGCACCTTTTCAGGGGGCGTAGTCCCTAACTATGGCTACACCTTC
NA | TRBJ1-1 | TRBV19 | NA | CASIRGTEAFF | TGTGCCAGTATTAGGGGGACTGAAGCTTTCTTT
NA | TRBJ2-7 | TRBV28 | once | CASSLVFLGGKSSYEQYF | TGTGCCAGCAGCCTCGTTTTTCTGGGCGGGAAAAGCTCCTACGAGCAGTACTTC
NA | TRBJ1-3 | TRBV12-3/TRBV12-4 | NA | CASSDSSGNTIYF | TGTGCCAGCAGCGACAGTTCTGGAAACACCATATATTTT
NA | TRBJ1-3 | TRBV11-3 | NA | CASSLTGGAGNTIYF | TGTGCCAGCAGCTTAACCGGGGGTGCTGGAAACACCATATATTTT
NA | TRBJ1-5 | TRBV27 | once | CASGRGWDKHF | TGTGCCAGCGGGAGAGGCTGGGACAAGCATTTT